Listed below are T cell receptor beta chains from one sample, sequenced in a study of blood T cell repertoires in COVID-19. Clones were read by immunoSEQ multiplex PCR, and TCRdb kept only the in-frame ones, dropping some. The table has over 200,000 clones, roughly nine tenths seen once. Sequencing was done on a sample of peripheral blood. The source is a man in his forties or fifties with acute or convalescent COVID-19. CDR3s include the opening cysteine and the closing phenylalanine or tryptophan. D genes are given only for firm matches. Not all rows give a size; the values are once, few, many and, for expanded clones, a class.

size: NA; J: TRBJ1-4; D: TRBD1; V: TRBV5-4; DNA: TGTGCCAGCAGCATCGGGGGACAGGGAGGGCTCGGCGAAAAACTGTTTTTT; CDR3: CASSIGGQGGLGEKLFF
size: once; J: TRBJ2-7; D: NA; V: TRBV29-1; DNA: TGCAGCGCCGCTGACAGGAGCAGCTCCTACGAGCAGTACTTC; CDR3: CSAADRSSSYEQYF
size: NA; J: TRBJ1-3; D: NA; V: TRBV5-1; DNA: TGCGCCAGCAGCTTGGAAGGGAGGGTAGACACCATATATTTT; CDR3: CASSLEGRVDTIYF
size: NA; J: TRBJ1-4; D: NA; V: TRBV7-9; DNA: TGTGCCAGCAGCCGACTATTAGGGAGAGGCGAAAAACTGTTTTTT; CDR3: CASSRLLGRGEKLFF
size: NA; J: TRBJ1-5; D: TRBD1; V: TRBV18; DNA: TGTGCCAGCTCACCGACAGGGGGCAATCAGCCCCAGCATTTT; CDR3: CASSPTGGNQPQHF
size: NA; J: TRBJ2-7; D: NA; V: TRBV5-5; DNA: TGTGCCAGCGAGGGGACGGGAAAGAGGGGGGAGCAGTACTTC; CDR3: CASEGTGKRGEQYF
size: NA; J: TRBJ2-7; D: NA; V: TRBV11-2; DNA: TGTGCCAGCAGCTTCCACAGTAGCTACGAGCAGTACTTC; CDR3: CASSFHSSYEQYF
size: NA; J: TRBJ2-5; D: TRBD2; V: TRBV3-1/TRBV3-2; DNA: TGTGCCAGCAGCCACGGCGGGACTAGCGGGAGCCAAGAGACCCAGTACTTC; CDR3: CASSHGGTSGSQETQYF
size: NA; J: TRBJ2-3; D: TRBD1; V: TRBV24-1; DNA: TGTGCCACCTCCGGGACAGGGCGCACAGATACGCAGTATTTT; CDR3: CATSGTGRTDTQYF
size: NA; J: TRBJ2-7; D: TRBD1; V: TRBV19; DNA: TGTGCCAGTAGTCCGGGACAGTACAACGAGCAGTACTTC; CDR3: CASSPGQYNEQYF
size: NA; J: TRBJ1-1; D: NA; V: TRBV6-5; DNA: TGTGCCAGCACCCAACCCGCCCAGAATGAAGCTTTCTTT; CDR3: CASTQPAQNEAFF
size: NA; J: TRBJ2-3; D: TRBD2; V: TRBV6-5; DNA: TGTGCCAGCAGTTCGGTCACGGGAGGATTAGATACGCAGTATTTT; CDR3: CASSSVTGGLDTQYF
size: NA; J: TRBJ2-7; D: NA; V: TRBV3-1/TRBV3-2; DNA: TGTGCCAGCAGCCATAAGACTCTCCTCAGGGACGAGCAGTACTTC; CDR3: CASSHKTLLRDEQYF
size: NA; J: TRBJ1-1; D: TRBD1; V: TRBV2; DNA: TGTGCCAGCACCCTAACAGGGGTGGGTGAAGCTTTCTTT; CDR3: CASTLTGVGEAFF
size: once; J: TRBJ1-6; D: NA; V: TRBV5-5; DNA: TGTGCCAGCAGCTTGGTAGGGGTCTCACCCCTCCACTTT; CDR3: CASSLVGVSPLHF
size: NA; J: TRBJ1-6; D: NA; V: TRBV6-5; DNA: TGTGCCAGCACCCCCCAGTATAATTCACCCCTCCACTTT; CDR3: CASTPQYNSPLHF
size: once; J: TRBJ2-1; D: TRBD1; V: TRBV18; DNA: TGTGCCAGCTCACCGACAGGGTACAATGAGCAGTTCTTC; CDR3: CASSPTGYNEQFF
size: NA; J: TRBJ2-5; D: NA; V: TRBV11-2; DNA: TGTGCCAGCAGCGACCCCCGAGGGCAGGAGACCCAGTACTTC; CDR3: CASSDPRGQETQYF
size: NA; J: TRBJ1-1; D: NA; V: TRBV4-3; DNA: TGCGCCAGCAGCCAAGAATATGGGCTTTGGGTAAAGGATACTGAAGCTTTCTTT; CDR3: CASSQEYGLWVKDTEAFF
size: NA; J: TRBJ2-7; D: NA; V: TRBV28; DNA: TGTGCCAGCAGTTTAGGCCGTAGAGGCGAGCAGTACTTC; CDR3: CASSLGRRGEQYF
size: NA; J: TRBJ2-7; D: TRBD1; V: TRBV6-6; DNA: TGTGCCAGCAGTTCAGAACAGGGGTCCAACGAGCAGTACTTC; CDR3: CASSSEQGSNEQYF
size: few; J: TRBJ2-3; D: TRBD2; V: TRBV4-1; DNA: TGCGCCAGCAGCCAAGAGTACCTAGCGGGGGGGTCAGATACGCAGTATTTT; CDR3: CASSQEYLAGGSDTQYF
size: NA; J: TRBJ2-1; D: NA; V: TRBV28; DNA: TGTGCCAGCAGTTATACCAGCTCCTACAATGAGCAGTTCTTC; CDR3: CASSYTSSYNEQFF
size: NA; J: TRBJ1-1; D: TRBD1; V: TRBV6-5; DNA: TGTGCCAGCAGTTACCCAGGGGGCCGCACTGAAGCTTTCTTT; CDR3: CASSYPGGRTEAFF
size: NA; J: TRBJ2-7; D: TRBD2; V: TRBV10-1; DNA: TGCGCCAGCAGCAATACTAGCGGGAGATATAGAGCCTACGAGCAGTACTTC; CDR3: CASSNTSGRYRAYEQYF
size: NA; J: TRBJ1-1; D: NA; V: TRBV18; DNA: TGTGCCAGCTCACCCGACACTGAAGCTTTCTTT; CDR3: CASSPDTEAFF
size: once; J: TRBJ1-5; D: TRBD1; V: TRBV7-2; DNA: TGTGCCAGCAGCCCCACAGGGGGCAGGGGTCAGCCCCAGCATTTT; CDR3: CASSPTGGRGQPQHF
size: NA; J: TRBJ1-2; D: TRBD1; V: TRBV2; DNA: TGTGCCAGCAGTGGCGACAGGGCTGGCTACACCTTC; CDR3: CASSGDRAGYTF
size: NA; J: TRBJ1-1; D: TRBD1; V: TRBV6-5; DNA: TGTGCCAGCAGTCAAAAGACAGGGTTCGGAGCTTTCTTT; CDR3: CASSQKTGFGAFF
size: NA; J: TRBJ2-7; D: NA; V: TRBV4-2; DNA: TGTGCCAGCAGCCAAGGTAGTAGCCAGAGCTCCTACGAGCAGTACTTC; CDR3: CASSQGSSQSSYEQYF
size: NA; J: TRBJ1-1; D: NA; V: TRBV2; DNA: TGTGCCAGCCTCTTGGACCGGGGAACTGAAGCTTTCTTT; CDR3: CASLLDRGTEAFF
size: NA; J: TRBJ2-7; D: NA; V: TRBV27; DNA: TGTGCCAGCAGCCGGGACGACAGGAACCCCTACGAGCAGTACTTC; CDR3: CASSRDDRNPYEQYF
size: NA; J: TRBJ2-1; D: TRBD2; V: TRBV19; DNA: TGTGCCAGTAGCCGGCGGGGGGGCCTCTACAATGAGCAGTTCTTC; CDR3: CASSRRGGLYNEQFF
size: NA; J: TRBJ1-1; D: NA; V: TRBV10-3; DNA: TGTGCCATCAGTGAGTCGGCCAACACTGAAGCTTTCTTT; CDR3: CAISESANTEAFF
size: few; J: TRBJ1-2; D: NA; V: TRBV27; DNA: TGTGCCAGCAAAAATGTGACCTTCCTTATAATCTCGTCGAGGAACTATGGCTACACCTTC; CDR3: CASKNVTFLIISSRNYGYTF
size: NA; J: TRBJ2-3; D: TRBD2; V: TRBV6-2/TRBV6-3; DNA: TGTGCCAGCAGTTTTGGCGGGGGATCAGATACGCAGTATTTT; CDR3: CASSFGGGSDTQYF
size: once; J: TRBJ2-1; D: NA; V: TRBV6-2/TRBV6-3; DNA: TGTGCCAGCAGCAGAACTAGTGATGAGCAGTTCTTC; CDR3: CASSRTSDEQFF
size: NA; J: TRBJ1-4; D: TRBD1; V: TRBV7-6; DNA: TGTGCCAGCACCCCTTTCGGGACAGGGGGTGAGGTGAATGAAAAACTGTTTTTT; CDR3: CASTPFGTGGEVNEKLFF
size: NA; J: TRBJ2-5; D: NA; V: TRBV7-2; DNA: TGTGCCAGCAGCTTCCAAGCGATGGAGACCCAGTACTTC; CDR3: CASSFQAMETQYF
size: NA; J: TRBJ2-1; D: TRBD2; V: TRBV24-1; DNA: TGTGCCACCAGTGAGGCTAGCGGGGGCTCCTACAATGAGCAGTTCTTC; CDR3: CATSEASGGSYNEQFF
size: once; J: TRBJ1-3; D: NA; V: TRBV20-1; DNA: TGCAGTGCTAGAGAGTCGTACACCATATATTTT; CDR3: CSARESYTIYF
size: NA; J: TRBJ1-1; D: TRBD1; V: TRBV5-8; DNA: TGTGCCAGCAGCTTGACAGGGGCGAACACTGAAGCTTTCTTT; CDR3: CASSLTGANTEAFF
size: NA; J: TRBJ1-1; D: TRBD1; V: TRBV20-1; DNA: TGCAGTGCTCGACAGGGCTTGGGGGCTTTCTTT; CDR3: CSARQGLGAFF
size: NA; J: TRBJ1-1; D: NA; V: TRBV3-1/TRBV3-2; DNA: TGTGCCAGCACTTATGCCGGGACACCGTTTGAAGCTTTCTTT; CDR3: CASTYAGTPFEAFF
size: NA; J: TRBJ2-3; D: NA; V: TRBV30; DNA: TGTGCCTGGAGTGGAGGCAGCACAGATACGCAGTATTTT; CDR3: CAWSGGSTDTQYF
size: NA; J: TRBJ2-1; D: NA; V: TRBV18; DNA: TGTGCCAGCTCAAGTCAGGGAACTGAAAATGAGCAGTTCTTC; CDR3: CASSSQGTENEQFF
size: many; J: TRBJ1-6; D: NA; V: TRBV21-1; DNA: TGTGCCAGCAGCAAACCCCCGGACAGGGATTTGGTCTGGGACGATTCACCCCTCCACTTT; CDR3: CASSKPPDRDLVWDDSPLHF
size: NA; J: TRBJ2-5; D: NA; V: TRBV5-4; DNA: TGTGCCAGTAACAGAGGGGGAGAGCAAGAGACCCAGTACTTC; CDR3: CASNRGGEQETQYF
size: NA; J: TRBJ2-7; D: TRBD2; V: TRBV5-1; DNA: TGCGCCAGCAGTCCTAGCGGGAGTGAAGGCTCCGAGCAGTACTTC; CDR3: CASSPSGSEGSEQYF
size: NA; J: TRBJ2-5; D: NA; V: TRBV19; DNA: TGTGCCAGTAGAACTCAAGAGACCCAGTACTTC; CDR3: CASRTQETQYF